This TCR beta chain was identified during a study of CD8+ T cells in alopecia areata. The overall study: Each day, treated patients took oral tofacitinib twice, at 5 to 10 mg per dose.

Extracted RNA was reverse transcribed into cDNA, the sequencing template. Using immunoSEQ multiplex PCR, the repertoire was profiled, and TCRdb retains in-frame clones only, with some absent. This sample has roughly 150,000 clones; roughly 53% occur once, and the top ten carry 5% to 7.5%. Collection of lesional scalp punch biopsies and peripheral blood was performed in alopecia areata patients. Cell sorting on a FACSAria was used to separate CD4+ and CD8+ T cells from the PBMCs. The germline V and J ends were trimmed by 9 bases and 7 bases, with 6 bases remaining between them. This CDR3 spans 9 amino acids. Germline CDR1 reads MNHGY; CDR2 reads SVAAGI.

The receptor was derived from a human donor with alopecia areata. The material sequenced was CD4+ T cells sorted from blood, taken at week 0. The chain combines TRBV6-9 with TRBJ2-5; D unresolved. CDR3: CARPSTQYF. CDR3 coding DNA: TGTGCCAGACCATCGACCCAGTACTTC.